Listed below are T cell receptor beta chains from one sample, sequenced in a study of T cells after yellow fever vaccination. TCRdb re-derived calls from the 5' RACE reads in MiXCR, one entry per CDR3 protein. Here the sample spans some 670,000 distinct CDR3 sequences, approximately 13% being singletons. The material sequenced was PBMCs, taken on the day of the yellow fever booster vaccination. The source of these receptors is a man aged 25 to 40 who received the YFV17D yellow fever vaccine. The CDR3 runs from the conserved cysteine through the conserved F or W. Each record gives: J gene, clone size, V gene, D gene, CDR3 DNA, CDR3 protein. The D gene is left open where the match is weak. Size tells how often a clone was seen (once, few, many) or the class of an expanded clone, and some rows leave it out.

j_gene: TRBJ2-5
abundance: .
v_gene: TRBV27
d_gene: TRBD2
CDR3nt: TGTGCCAGCAGTTTTAAGGGGTTGGCGGGAGGAGAGACCCAGTACTTC
CDR3aa: CASSFKGLAGGETQYF

j_gene: TRBJ2-7
abundance: few
v_gene: TRBV7-9
d_gene: .
CDR3nt: TGTGCCAGCAGCGACAGCGGGACAGACCTTTCAAAGTTC
CDR3aa: CASSDSGTDLSKF

j_gene: TRBJ1-1
abundance: many
v_gene: TRBV7-9
d_gene: .
CDR3nt: TGTGCCAGCAGCCGCCAGGGTGGTTACGCTGAAGCTTTCTTT
CDR3aa: CASSRQGGYAEAFF

j_gene: TRBJ2-4
abundance: few
v_gene: TRBV7-2
d_gene: TRBD2
CDR3nt: TGTGCCAGCAGCCGAGACGGCGGGAGGTTCATTCAGTACTTC
CDR3aa: CASSRDGGRFIQYF

j_gene: TRBJ2-1
abundance: .
v_gene: TRBV12-3/TRBV12-4
d_gene: TRBD2
CDR3nt: TGTGCCAGCAGGGGGACTAGGTTGATGAATGAGCAGTTCTTC
CDR3aa: CASRGTRLMNEQFF

j_gene: TRBJ2-7
abundance: .
v_gene: TRBV12-3/TRBV12-4
d_gene: TRBD2
CDR3nt: TGTGCCAGCAGTTTTCGCCTAGCGGGAGGGGGAAGGAATTATTACGAGCAGTACTTC
CDR3aa: CASSFRLAGGGRNYYEQYF

j_gene: TRBJ2-7
abundance: .
v_gene: TRBV6-6
d_gene: .
CDR3nt: TGTGCCAGCAGTCGGGACTCTAAGTACGAGCAGTACTTC
CDR3aa: CASSRDSKYEQYF

j_gene: TRBJ2-1
abundance: .
v_gene: TRBV5-1
d_gene: TRBD2
CDR3nt: TGCGCCAGCAGCACGTCGGGGACTAGCGGCTACAATGAGCAGTTCTTC
CDR3aa: CASSTSGTSGYNEQFF

j_gene: TRBJ2-5
abundance: few
v_gene: TRBV20-1
d_gene: .
CDR3nt: TGCAGTGCTAGTCGGCATCGGGAGACCCAGTACTTC
CDR3aa: CSASRHRETQYF

j_gene: TRBJ2-3
abundance: few
v_gene: TRBV20-1
d_gene: .
CDR3nt: TGCAGTGCTAGAGATGGAAGACGGGATACGCAGTATTTT
CDR3aa: CSARDGRRDTQYF

j_gene: TRBJ2-3
abundance: many
v_gene: TRBV7-2
d_gene: .
CDR3nt: TGTGCCAGCAGCTTAGTGGGCACAGATACGCAGTATTTT
CDR3aa: CASSLVGTDTQYF

j_gene: TRBJ2-6
abundance: few
v_gene: TRBV20-1
d_gene: .
CDR3nt: TGCAGTGCCCGGACCTCTGGGGCCAACGTCCTGACTTTC
CDR3aa: CSARTSGANVLTF

j_gene: TRBJ1-4
abundance: .
v_gene: TRBV5-1
d_gene: .
CDR3nt: TGCGCCAGCAGCTCCCTACCCACTGATGAAAAACTGTTTTTT
CDR3aa: CASSSLPTDEKLFF

j_gene: TRBJ2-7
abundance: many
v_gene: TRBV7-9
d_gene: .
CDR3nt: TGTGCCAGCAGCTTAGGTCCCGTGAACCTCTACGAGCAGTACTTC
CDR3aa: CASSLGPVNLYEQYF

j_gene: TRBJ2-1
abundance: .
v_gene: TRBV7-2
d_gene: TRBD2
CDR3nt: TGTGCCAGCAGCTTACTAGGGACTAGCGCAGGCAATGAGCAGTTCTTC
CDR3aa: CASSLLGTSAGNEQFF

j_gene: TRBJ1-2
abundance: .
v_gene: TRBV4-3
d_gene: .
CDR3nt: TGCGCCAGCAGCCAAGATCTGGCCATCGGGTATGGCTACACCTTC
CDR3aa: CASSQDLAIGYGYTF

j_gene: TRBJ2-7
abundance: .
v_gene: TRBV21-1
d_gene: .
CDR3nt: TGTGCCAGCAGCAAAGGGGACTCCTACGAGCAGTACTTC
CDR3aa: CASSKGDSYEQYF

j_gene: TRBJ2-3
abundance: .
v_gene: TRBV15
d_gene: .
CDR3nt: TGTGCCGTCCGCTTGGCAGGGCGCACAGATACGCAGTATTTT
CDR3aa: CAVRLAGRTDTQYF

j_gene: TRBJ1-1
abundance: .
v_gene: TRBV6-2/TRBV6-3
d_gene: .
CDR3nt: TGTGCCAGCACGGAACCAGGGGAGTCAACTGAAGCTTTCTTT
CDR3aa: CASTEPGESTEAFF

j_gene: TRBJ2-7
abundance: few
v_gene: TRBV4-1
d_gene: TRBD2
CDR3nt: TGCGCCAGCAGCCAATCATCTAGCGGTTCCTACGAGCAGTACTTC
CDR3aa: CASSQSSSGSYEQYF

j_gene: TRBJ2-1
abundance: few
v_gene: TRBV9
d_gene: .
CDR3nt: TGTGCCAGCAGCGCAGTACTAGCCGCCCGATACAATGAGCAGTTCTTC
CDR3aa: CASSAVLAARYNEQFF

j_gene: TRBJ2-6
abundance: .
v_gene: TRBV10-2
d_gene: .
CDR3nt: TGCGCCAGCAGTGAGTGGGCAGTCCTGAGAGGTGGGGCCAACGTCCTGACTTTC
CDR3aa: CASSEWAVLRGGANVLTF

j_gene: TRBJ2-7
abundance: few
v_gene: TRBV19
d_gene: .
CDR3nt: TGTGCCAGTAGTATCGGTTTGGAGCAGTACTTC
CDR3aa: CASSIGLEQYF

j_gene: TRBJ1-5
abundance: few
v_gene: TRBV6-1
d_gene: .
CDR3nt: TGTGCCAGCAGTCCATTGGGACCGGAGGGGAATCAGCCCCAGCATTTT
CDR3aa: CASSPLGPEGNQPQHF

j_gene: TRBJ2-5
abundance: many
v_gene: TRBV5-1
d_gene: TRBD1
CDR3nt: TGTGCCAGCAGCCCGGGGACAGCCCAAGAGACCCAGTACTTC
CDR3aa: CASSPGTAQETQYF

j_gene: TRBJ2-1
abundance: .
v_gene: TRBV5-6
d_gene: TRBD2
CDR3nt: TGTGCCAGCGGCCCGGGACTAGTCTGCTACAATGAGCAGTTCTTC
CDR3aa: CASGPGLVCYNEQFF

j_gene: TRBJ1-6
abundance: few
v_gene: TRBV6-5
d_gene: .
CDR3nt: TGTGCCAGCAGTTATAGAAGTTCACCCCTCCACTTT
CDR3aa: CASSYRSSPLHF

j_gene: TRBJ2-1
abundance: .
v_gene: TRBV29-1
d_gene: .
CDR3nt: TGCAGCGTTGCGTATCCTACTAGCTCCCAGTACAATGAGCAGTTCTTC
CDR3aa: CSVAYPTSSQYNEQFF

j_gene: TRBJ1-1
abundance: few
v_gene: TRBV11-3
d_gene: .
CDR3nt: TGTGCCAGCAGCTTAATCTACAGCTCTGAAGCTTTCTTT
CDR3aa: CASSLIYSSEAFF

j_gene: TRBJ2-5
abundance: few
v_gene: TRBV7-2
d_gene: TRBD2
CDR3nt: TGTGCCAGCAGCCGTGTAGCGGGAGGGGCGGAGACCCAGTACTTC
CDR3aa: CASSRVAGGAETQYF

j_gene: TRBJ2-2
abundance: few
v_gene: TRBV24-1
d_gene: .
CDR3nt: TGTGCCACCAGGGCTCCGGGACAAAACACCGGGGAGCTGTTTTTT
CDR3aa: CATRAPGQNTGELFF

j_gene: TRBJ1-5
abundance: few
v_gene: TRBV6-1
d_gene: TRBD1
CDR3nt: TGTGCCAGCGCCAACCGGGACAGTCGCAATCAGCCCCAGCATTTT
CDR3aa: CASANRDSRNQPQHF

j_gene: TRBJ2-5
abundance: .
v_gene: TRBV2
d_gene: .
CDR3nt: TGTGCCAGCAGTGAAGATATTACGCTCGGGGAGACCCAGTACTTC
CDR3aa: CASSEDITLGETQYF

j_gene: TRBJ2-1
abundance: .
v_gene: TRBV5-4
d_gene: .
CDR3nt: TGTGCCAGCAGCTTTCCTCTAGCCTACAATGAGCAGTTCTTC
CDR3aa: CASSFPLAYNEQFF

j_gene: TRBJ2-3
abundance: many
v_gene: TRBV7-8
d_gene: .
CDR3nt: TGTGCCAGCAGCTTAGAGGTGTACACAGATACGCAGTATTTT
CDR3aa: CASSLEVYTDTQYF

j_gene: TRBJ2-2
abundance: few
v_gene: TRBV12-3/TRBV12-4
d_gene: .
CDR3nt: TGTGCCAGCAGTTTATCTCTCCGGGAGCTGTTTTTT
CDR3aa: CASSLSLRELFF

j_gene: TRBJ2-1
abundance: .
v_gene: TRBV20-1
d_gene: TRBD2
CDR3nt: TGCAGTGCTCGGGTCCGCGGGAGCTCCTACAATGAGCAGTTCTTC
CDR3aa: CSARVRGSSYNEQFF

j_gene: TRBJ2-1
abundance: .
v_gene: TRBV6-2/TRBV6-3
d_gene: TRBD2
CDR3nt: TGTGCCAGCAGCCACCGCGGGAGGCCCTACAATGAGCAGTTCTTC
CDR3aa: CASSHRGRPYNEQFF

j_gene: TRBJ2-2
abundance: .
v_gene: TRBV7-6
d_gene: .
CDR3nt: TGTGCCAGCAGCTCGTTTCCGCAGACCAGTGGGGCCGGGGAGCTGTTTTTT
CDR3aa: CASSSFPQTSGAGELFF

j_gene: TRBJ2-7
abundance: .
v_gene: TRBV21-1
d_gene: .
CDR3nt: TGTGCCAGCAGCATAGGCAGGGTTTCCTACGAGCAGTACTTC
CDR3aa: CASSIGRVSYEQYF

j_gene: TRBJ2-6
abundance: .
v_gene: TRBV7-2
d_gene: .
CDR3nt: TGTGCCAGCAGCCTAGGAGGGCCCTCTGGGGCCAACGTCCTGACTTTC
CDR3aa: CASSLGGPSGANVLTF

j_gene: TRBJ2-3
abundance: few
v_gene: TRBV4-1
d_gene: TRBD2
CDR3nt: TGCGCCAGCAGCCCCAGCGGGAGGGCCTCTGATACGCAGTATTTT
CDR3aa: CASSPSGRASDTQYF

j_gene: TRBJ1-6
abundance: few
v_gene: TRBV11-2
d_gene: .
CDR3nt: TGTGCCAGCAGCTTAGATCCGAAACAGGGAGGTTCACCCCTCCACTTT
CDR3aa: CASSLDPKQGGSPLHF

j_gene: TRBJ2-1
abundance: .
v_gene: TRBV3-1
d_gene: .
CDR3nt: TGTGCCAGCAGCCAAGATATCGGATCCGTATGGAAGTTCTTC
CDR3aa: CASSQDIGSVWKFF

j_gene: TRBJ2-1
abundance: few
v_gene: TRBV7-8
d_gene: TRBD2
CDR3nt: TGTGCCAGCAGCTTAGGGGGGGGGACCGACTCCTACAATGAGCAGTTCTTC
CDR3aa: CASSLGGGTDSYNEQFF

j_gene: TRBJ2-1
abundance: .
v_gene: TRBV18
d_gene: .
CDR3nt: TGTGCCAGCTCACCACGGGACTGGGACAATGAGCAGTTCTTC
CDR3aa: CASSPRDWDNEQFF

j_gene: TRBJ2-3
abundance: few
v_gene: TRBV20-1
d_gene: TRBD1
CDR3nt: TGCAGTGCGGCAGGGGGAGATGGGACAGATACGCAGTATTTT
CDR3aa: CSAAGGDGTDTQYF

j_gene: TRBJ2-1
abundance: .
v_gene: TRBV11-3
d_gene: .
CDR3nt: TGTGCCAGCAGCTTAGAGGGACACTACTCCTACAATGAGCAGTTCTTC
CDR3aa: CASSLEGHYSYNEQFF

j_gene: TRBJ2-7
abundance: .
v_gene: TRBV3-1
d_gene: .
CDR3nt: TGTGCCAGCAGCCATCTTATAGGCGGCGGGGTCTACGAGCAGTACTTC
CDR3aa: CASSHLIGGGVYEQYF

j_gene: TRBJ2-1
abundance: many
v_gene: TRBV29-1
d_gene: .
CDR3nt: TGCAGCGTTTGGGGGCAGAGCTACAATGAGCAGTTCTTC
CDR3aa: CSVWGQSYNEQFF

j_gene: TRBJ2-3
abundance: .
v_gene: TRBV3-1
d_gene: .
CDR3nt: TGTGCCAGCAGCCAAGTCCTTGCGGTTGGTACGCAGTATTTT
CDR3aa: CASSQVLAVGTQYF

j_gene: TRBJ2-7
abundance: .
v_gene: TRBV3-1
d_gene: .
CDR3nt: TGTGCCAGCAGCCAAGGGAGTAGCGAGCAGTACTTC
CDR3aa: CASSQGSSEQYF

j_gene: TRBJ2-1
abundance: few
v_gene: TRBV6-2/TRBV6-3
d_gene: TRBD2
CDR3nt: TGTGCCAGCAGTCAGCGGGAGTGGCATGAGCAGTTCTTC
CDR3aa: CASSQREWHEQFF

j_gene: TRBJ2-6
abundance: few
v_gene: TRBV5-1
d_gene: .
CDR3nt: TGCGCCAGCAGCTTGGGTTCAGGCCCCTCTGGGGCCAACGTCCTGACTTTC
CDR3aa: CASSLGSGPSGANVLTF

j_gene: TRBJ2-5
abundance: few
v_gene: TRBV29-1
d_gene: TRBD2
CDR3nt: TGCAGCTTAACCCAGGGGACTAGCGGAGGGACCCAGTACTTC
CDR3aa: CSLTQGTSGGTQYF